This entry features one TCR beta chain sequence. At least ten counts were recorded for this clonotype. Its cognate antigen has yet to be identified. No clone much larger than this one lies a single base away; base qualities are absent. This sample is drawn from a study of neurological immune-mediated disorders (dated by TCRdb to about 2019). Study-wide context: Among the approximately 34 multiple sclerosis patients, relapsing-remitting MS accounted for approximately 30 and secondary progressive MS accounted for 3. Longitudinal HAM/TSP donors and healthy donors each had 3 time-points at intervals of about 3-45 months. Using UMI-based sequencing, the study compared peripheral blood TCR-beta repertoires from patients with HTLV-I-associated myelopathy (HAM/TSP), patients with multiple sclerosis, and healthy controls. Of the approximately 65 subjects in the cohort, about 14 were HAM/TSP patients, roughly 35 were multiple sclerosis patients, and some 20 were healthy controls. The 100 to 110 TCR-beta libraries covered PBMC samples along with longitudinal samples, technical triplicates, and paired sorted CD4+ and CD8+ T-cell subsets.

The research as a whole found: Across subjects, expanded clones never shared an identical CDR3 amino acid sequence, which suggests that the TCR-beta repertoires in every group were private. The MS cluster was not associated with any clinical or MRI features, and the authors stated that larger cohorts are needed. TCR clonal expansion was highest in HAM/TSP patients and lowest in MS patients, with MS patients falling below even healthy controls. Repertoires from 18 of 34 MS patients were grouped by phylogenetic analysis into a cluster of related CDR3 sequences, suggesting a possible repertoire-level signature.

cDNA synthesis used template-switch 5'RACE with a primer carrying a 10-nucleotide random unique molecular identifier tagging each TCR transcript. Over 160 million TCR-beta sequences, covering 15-18 subjects, were produced in each sequencing run. Total RNA was extracted with the RNeasy kit. Using the KAPA Real-time Library Amplification kit, TCR-beta VDJ regions were amplified with primers for the TCR constant region and the 5'RACE anchor. Sample indexes and Illumina adaptors were added in a first PCR, and a second PCR then increased library yield. The roughly 650 bp TCR product was size-selected on a 2% E-gel SizeSelection system after Ampure bead purification. Library quality was checked on a Bioanalyzer, concentration was measured with Qubit, and libraries were quantified with the Kapa Library Quantification kit before pooling. Libraries were sequenced paired-end 2 x 150 bp on an Illumina HiSeq 2500. To increase sequence diversity, roughly 24-32% phiX was spiked into each library pool. For the original study's pipeline: Quality-filtered reads were processed with the UMI-based MiGEC pipeline, and over 90% of raw TCR sequences were removed by the MiGEC pipeline during error correction. VDJ genes were aligned to IMGT germline references, and each clonotype was defined by a unique CDR3 amino acid sequence together with V-J genes. Clonal expansion, Shannon diversity and CDR3 relatedness were evaluated with VDJtools (CalcPairwiseDistances, ClusterSamples), while phylogenetic trees were built in CLCbio workbench. A clone was classed as expanded if it had 8 or more unique UMIs, a cutoff based on coefficient-of-variation modelling across technical triplicates. TCRdb ran its own pipeline on the public reads, namely fastp trimming at Q25 and MiXCR clone calling, and kept in-frame beta chains. Merged by CDR3 protein, the rows form single entries marked with the most common genes and DNA. These V and J calls are TCRdb output, not the study's own analysis. This sample comprises tens of thousands of distinct CDR3 sequences, nearly 6% of them detected only once. 7.9% of the sample comes from the top ten.

Per the germline V gene, MGHRA is the CDR1 and YSYEKL is the CDR2. V sheds 0 bases and J sheds 6 bases, leaving 14 bases between their ends. The CDR3 goes from the cysteine to the phenylalanine over 15 residues. Just the 45-base CDR3 DNA is kept, in frame starting at base 1. In light of the paper, this sample's time point label describes: longitudinal time-point 2. For the unsorted PBMC libraries, 2 million PBMCs were stored in RNAlater at -80 degrees C until RNA extraction and were used to generate the libraries. Multiple sclerosis patients were enrolled in a US clinical protocol under which disease progression was evaluated by magnetic resonance imaging. Peripheral blood was subjected to Ficoll-Hypaque density gradient centrifugation to isolate PBMCs, which were then cryopreserved in liquid nitrogen.

The specimen sequenced was PBMCs. This TCR was recovered from a woman in her sixties or seventies with multiple sclerosis. The chain joins TRBV4-1 to TRBJ2-5; the D gene identity is not certain. The CDR3 has the sequence CASSQDSDRPQTQYF. Read as DNA, the sequence is TGCGCCAGCAGCCAAGATTCTGACCGACCTCAGACCCAGTACTTC.